The present TCR beta chain was sequenced within a study of response to subunit inactivated influenza vaccine (dated by TCRdb to the late 2010s). Background on the whole study: Deep quantitative profiling of the T cell receptor repertoire was used in the study to follow responses to a trivalent subunit inactivated influenza vaccine. What the research found in general, with its limitations: According to the authors, only a limited number of new T cells may be recruited by each seasonal influenza vaccination.

The germline V gene specifies LGHNA as CDR1 and YSLEER as CDR2. The CDR3 spans 15 residues, from the cysteine through the phenylalanine. The DNA shown is the 45-base CDR3, in frame from base 1. In the case of this clonotype: The antigen it binds to is not known. A read error may account for a junction end that differs from germline.

Library construction relied on RT-PCR. This sample was sequenced with an Illumina HiSeq 2500. TCRdb's own reprocessing of the public reads used fastp at Q25 and MiXCR and kept productive beta chains. Rows matching on CDR3 protein sequence are summarized as one entry with the most common DNA and genes. This sample has about 780,000 distinct CDR3 sequences in its table, and about a fifth of those were observed once. The top ten clonotypes cover about a tenth of the sample. The sequencing used PBMCs from blood, collected around 5 days after vaccination. The V and J genes are TRBV4-3 and TRBJ1-3; the D gene is perhaps TRBD1, on 5 matching bases. This receptor was identified in a man between 50 and 59 years old who received an inactivated influenza vaccine. Donor details come from another sample of the same person, matched by shared clones. The CDR3 protein: CASSQSGAPGNTIYF. The base sequence is TGCGCCAGTAGCCAATCCGGGGCACCTGGAAACACCATATATTTT.